The clone carrying this TCR beta chain was counted a few times. Antigen specificity is unknown. The PCR used 60 Vbeta and 13 Jbeta primers. Assay used: immunoSEQ multiplex PCR; TCRdb lists only in-frame clones, some missing. The table includes 100,000 to 130,000 clones, around 72% detected once. The sample belongs to a study of cytomegalovirus exposure and HLA in healthy donors. Study results and caveats: The study had only CMV serostatus as immune exposure information. According to an earlier analysis, most TCR beta V segments yielded productive rearrangements about 87% or about 30% of the time. Later on, a genetic analysis was performed. It linked a missense variant in DCLRE1C with V- and J-gene trimming of TCR beta.

Germline CDR1 reads SGDLS; CDR2 reads YYNGEE. This CDR3 comprises 15 residues. J was trimmed by 2 bases and V by 4 bases; bases with no gene match: 7. This sequence joins TRBV9 and TRBJ2-3; 7 bases are a match to TRBD2. This clonotype originated in a woman aged 40 to 50 in good health and CMV-seropositive. The sample consisted of PBMCs. The CDR3 loop is CASSWGTTNTDTQYF. CDR3 sequence (DNA): TGTGCCAGCAGCTGGGGGACTACAAACACAGATACGCAGTATTTT.